The source of this TCR beta chain is a study of CD8 T cells in Susac syndrome. The CDR3 loop spans 14 amino acids. V gave up 8 bases and J gave up 9 bases; unmatched junction bases: 12. The patients serving as multiple sclerosis controls were treatment-naive. They had stable or active relapsing-remitting disease and fulfilled revised McDonald criteria. CD8+ and CD4+ T cells were negatively isolated; TEMRA cells were FACS-enriched. This clonotype has just one count. RNA was extracted with the RNeasy kit, and a quantity of roughly 0.5 to 1 ug was reverse transcribed using random hexamers. TCR beta CDR3 was amplified by immunoSEQ multiplex PCR. This amplification extended across 54 Vbeta and 13 Jbeta segments. TCRdb re-analysed the immunoSEQ multiplex PCR reads in MiXCR, keeping a single row per CDR3 protein. The table includes about 300,000 distinct CDR3 sequences, 89% detected once.

Sequencing input: CD8+ T cells from PBMCs. This sequence was found in a human donor with multiple sclerosis. V is TRBV12-3 or TRBV12-4 and J is TRBJ2-7; 11 bases match TRBD2. The CDR3 bases are TGTGCCAGCCGAGGGACTAGCGGAGAGGTAGGGCAGTACTTC. Translating gives CASRGTSGEVGQYF.